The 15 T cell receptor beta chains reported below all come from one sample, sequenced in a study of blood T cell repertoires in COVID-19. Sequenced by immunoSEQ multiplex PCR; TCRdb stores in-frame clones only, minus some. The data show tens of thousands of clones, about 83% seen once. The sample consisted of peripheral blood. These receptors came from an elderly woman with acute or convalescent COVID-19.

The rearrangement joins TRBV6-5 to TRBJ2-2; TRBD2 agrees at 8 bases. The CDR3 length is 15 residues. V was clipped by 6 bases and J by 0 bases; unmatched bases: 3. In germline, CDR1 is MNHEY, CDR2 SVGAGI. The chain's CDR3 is CASSPGLANTGELFF. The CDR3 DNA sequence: TGTGCCAGCAGCCCGGGACTAGCGAACACCGGGGAGCTGTTTTTT.

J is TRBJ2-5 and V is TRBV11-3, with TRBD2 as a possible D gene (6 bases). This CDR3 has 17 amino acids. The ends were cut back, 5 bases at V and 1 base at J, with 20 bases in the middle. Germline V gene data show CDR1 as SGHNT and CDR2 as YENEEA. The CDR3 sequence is CASSPRPGSGLQETQYF. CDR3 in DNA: TGTGCCAGCAGCCCCAGGCCCGGGAGTGGCCTCCAAGAGACCCAGTACTTC.

CDR3: CASSVHREGAGEQYF. The CDR3 nucleotides are TGTGCCAGCAGTGTCCACAGGGAGGGCGCCGGAGAGCAGTACTTC. The chain has TRBV28 and TRBJ2-7, with D possibly matching TRBD2 (7 bases). This CDR3 comprises 15 residues. Per germline, CDR1 MDHEN and CDR2 SYDVKM. Trimming stripped 5 bases from V and 7 bases from J, with 21 bases between.

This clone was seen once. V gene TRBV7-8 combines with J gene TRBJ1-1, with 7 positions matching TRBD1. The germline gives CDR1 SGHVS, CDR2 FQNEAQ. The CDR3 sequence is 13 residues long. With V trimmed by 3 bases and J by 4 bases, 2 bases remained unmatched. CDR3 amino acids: CASSFGTVTEAFF. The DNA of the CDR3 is TGTGCCAGCAGCTTTGGGACAGTCACTGAAGCTTTCTTT.

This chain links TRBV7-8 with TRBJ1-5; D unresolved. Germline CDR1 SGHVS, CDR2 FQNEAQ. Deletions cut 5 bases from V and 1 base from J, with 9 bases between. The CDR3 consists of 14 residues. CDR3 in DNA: TGTGCCAGCAGCGCGATGCGAAGCAATCAGCCCCAGCATTTT. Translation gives CASSAMRSNQPQHF.

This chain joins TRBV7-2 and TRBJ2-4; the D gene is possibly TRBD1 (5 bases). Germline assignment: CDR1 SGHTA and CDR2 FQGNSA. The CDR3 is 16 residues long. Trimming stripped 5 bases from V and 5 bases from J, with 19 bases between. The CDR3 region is CASSRTRLSTENIQYF. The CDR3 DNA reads TGTGCCAGCAGCCGCACCAGGCTTTCGACAGAAAACATTCAGTACTTC.

CDR3 sequence reads: CASSASGTSTDTQYF. In nucleotides, the CDR3 is TGTGCCAGCTCCGCCTCGGGTACTAGCACAGATACGCAGTATTTT. V gene TRBV18 combines with J gene TRBJ2-3; D gene uncertain. Trimming shortened V by 6 bases and J by 0 bases, and 13 bases separated the two germline ends. The CDR3 consists of 15 residues. Germline values: CDR1 KGHSH, CDR2 LQKENI.

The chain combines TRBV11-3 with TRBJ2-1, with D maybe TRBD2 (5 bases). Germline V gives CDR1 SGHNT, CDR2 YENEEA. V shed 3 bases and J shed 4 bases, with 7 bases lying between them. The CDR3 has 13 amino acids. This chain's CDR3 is CASSLGGYNEQFF. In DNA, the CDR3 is TGTGCCAGCAGCTTGGGCGGGTACAATGAGCAGTTCTTC.

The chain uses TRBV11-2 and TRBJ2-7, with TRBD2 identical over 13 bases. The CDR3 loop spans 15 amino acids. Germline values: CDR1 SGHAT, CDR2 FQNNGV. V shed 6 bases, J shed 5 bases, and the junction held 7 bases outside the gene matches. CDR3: CASRFTSGRAHEQYF. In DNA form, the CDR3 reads TGTGCCAGCAGGTTTACTAGCGGGAGGGCCCACGAGCAGTACTTC. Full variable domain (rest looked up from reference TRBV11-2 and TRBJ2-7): EAGVAQSPRYKIIEKRQSVAFWCNPISGHATLYWYQQILGQGPKLLIQFQNNGVVDDSQLPKDRFSAERLKGVDSTLKIQPAKLEDSAVYLCASRFTSGRAHEQYFGPGTRLTVT.

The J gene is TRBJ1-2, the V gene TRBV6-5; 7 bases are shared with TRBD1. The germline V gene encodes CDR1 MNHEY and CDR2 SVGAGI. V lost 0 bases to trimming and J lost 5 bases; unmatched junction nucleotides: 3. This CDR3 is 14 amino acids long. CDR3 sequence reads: CASSYSRDRYGYTF. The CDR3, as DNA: TGTGCCAGCAGTTACTCGAGGGACAGATATGGCTACACCTTC.

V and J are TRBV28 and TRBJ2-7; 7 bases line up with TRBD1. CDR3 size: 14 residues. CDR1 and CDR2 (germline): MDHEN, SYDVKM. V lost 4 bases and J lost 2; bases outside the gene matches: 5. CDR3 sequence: CASSSYRGPYEQYF. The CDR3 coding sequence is TGTGCCAGCAGTTCGTACAGGGGCCCCTACGAGCAGTACTTC.

CDR3 coding DNA: TGTGCCAGCAGCTTACAACAGAGCTCCTACGAGCAGTACTTC. Protein sequence: CASSLQQSSYEQYF. The chain combines TRBV7-6 with TRBJ2-7; D is ambiguous. The CDR3 covers 14 residues. V lost 2 bases and J 0 bases, leaving 8 bases between the germline ends. The V gene's germline CDR1 is SGHVS and CDR2 FNYEAQ.

CDR3 in amino acids: CASSERTSGINEQFF. CDR3 nucleotide sequence: TGTGCCAGCAGTGAGAGGACTAGCGGGATAAATGAGCAGTTCTTC. The chain links TRBV2 to TRBJ2-1; 12 bases are a match to TRBD2. V was pared by 3 bases and J by 7 bases, with 4 bases of the junction left unmatched. Germline lookup yields CDR1 SNHLY and CDR2 FYNNEI. The CDR3 extends over 15 amino acids.

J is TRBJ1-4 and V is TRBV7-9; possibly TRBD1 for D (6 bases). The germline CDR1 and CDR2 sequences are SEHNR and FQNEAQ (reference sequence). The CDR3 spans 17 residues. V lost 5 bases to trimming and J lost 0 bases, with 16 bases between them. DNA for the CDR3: TGTGCCAGCAGCCATTACAGGGCCCCCCCAACTAATGAAAAACTGTTTTTT. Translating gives CASSHYRAPPTNEKLFF.

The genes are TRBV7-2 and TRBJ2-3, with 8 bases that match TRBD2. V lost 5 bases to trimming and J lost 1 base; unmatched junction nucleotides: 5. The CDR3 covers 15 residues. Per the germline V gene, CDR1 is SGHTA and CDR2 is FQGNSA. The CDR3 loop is CASSPVAGRTDTQYF. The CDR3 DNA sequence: TGTGCCAGCAGCCCAGTAGCGGGGCGCACAGATACGCAGTATTTT.